This T cell receptor (beta chain) is drawn from a study of OX40 agonist ivuxolimab in advanced cancers. The overall study: Males comprised 82.7% of the group, whose mean age was around 62 years (range roughly 20 to 90).

Sequencing used immunoSEQ multiplex PCR; TCRdb keeps in-frame clones, though not all of them. This sample has roughly 70,000 clones, with about four fifths found just once. This CDR3 is 14 amino acids long. CDR1 and CDR2 from the germline V gene are SNHLY and FYNNEI. V was pared by 4 bases and J by 0 bases, with 9 bases between. This chain links TRBV2 with TRBJ1-1; D gene uncertain. Sequenced here: CD4+ or CD8+ T cells sorted from blood, sampled in a trial of the OX40 agonist ivuxolimab. The origin of this receptor is an adult with an advanced solid tumor such as melanoma, head and neck, liver or kidney cancer. Here the CDR3 reads CASSGIGMNTEAFF. Written as DNA, the CDR3 is TGTGCCAGCAGTGGAATAGGGATGAACACTGAAGCTTTCTTT.